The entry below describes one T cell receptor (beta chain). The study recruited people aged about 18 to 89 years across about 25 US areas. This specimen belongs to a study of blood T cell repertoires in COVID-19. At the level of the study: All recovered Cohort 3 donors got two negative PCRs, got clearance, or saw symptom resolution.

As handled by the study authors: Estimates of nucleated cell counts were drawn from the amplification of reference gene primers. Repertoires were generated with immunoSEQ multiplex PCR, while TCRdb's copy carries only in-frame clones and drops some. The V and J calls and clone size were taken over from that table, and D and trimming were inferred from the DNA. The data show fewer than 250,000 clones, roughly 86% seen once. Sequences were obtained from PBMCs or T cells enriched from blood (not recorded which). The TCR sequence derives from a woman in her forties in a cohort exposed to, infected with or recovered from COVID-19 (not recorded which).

CDR3 in amino acids: CASSLGGQPSNEKLFF. The CDR3 DNA reads TGTGCCAGCAGCTTGGGGGGACAGCCAAGTAATGAAAAACTGTTTTTT. This rearrangement joins TRBV11-2 to TRBJ1-4, with 7 bases identical to TRBD1. Per germline, CDR1 SGHAT and CDR2 FQNNGV. The CDR3 has 16 residues. Trimming at V came to 3 bases and at J to 4 bases, leaving 8 bases not matched to a gene.